What follows is one T cell receptor beta chain and its context. Its antigen is still unknown. One base away there is no much larger clone; base qualities are not given. V is reduced by 10 bases and J by 2 bases, leaving a spacing of 14 bases between them. Sequences SGHTS (CDR1) and YDEGEE (CDR2) are obtained from the germline V gene. Its CDR3 holds 13 amino acids, cysteine through phenylalanine. CDR3 DNA only is kept here, 39 bases in frame from base 1. This sample stems from a study of T cells in Graves' hyperthyroidism and ophthalmopathy (dated by TCRdb to the late 2010s). Regarding the research as a whole: Peripheral blood was collected at initial diagnosis, before any treatment. A discovery cohort of about 96 patients, 43 with Graves' ophthalmopathy and about 60 with stable Graves' hyperthyroidism, was used to find distinguishing TCR V-J signatures. Prospective prediction of ophthalmopathy was tested in an independent validation cohort consisting of 18 hyperthyroidism patients and around 17 patients who later progressed to ophthalmopathy. The 95 to 100 discovery patients were randomly divided into training and test sets at a 7:3 ratio. In addition, the study compared T-cell repertoires in thyroid tissue and in blood from roughly six Graves' hyperthyroidism patients. Once sampling was done, hyperthyroidism patients were given methimazole at a starting dose of 30 mg daily, whereas ophthalmopathy patients were given high-dose intravenous methylprednisolone. TCR Vbeta CDR3 sequencing of some 140 peripheral blood samples (over 40 ophthalmopathy, roughly 74 hyperthyroidism and around 17 progressor patients) is reported in the paper.

Ophthalmopathy patients had moderately to severely active disease, Clinical Activity Score of at least 3, NOSPECS grade of at least 4, and duration under 3 months. Any patient with an uncontrolled infection, another autoimmune disease, pregnancy or lactation was excluded. Diagnoses were based on clinical symptoms, serum thyroxine and TRAb, thyroid ultrasound and orbital computed tomography. PBMCs were separated from roughly 9.6 ml of fresh peripheral blood using Ficoll-Paque density gradient centrifugation. Total RNA was extracted with Trizol reagent, and quality was checked on an Agilent 2100 Bioanalyzer. Findings and caveats that apply to the study as a whole: A model built on a 13 V-J signature distinguished ophthalmopathy from stable hyperthyroidism, reaching roughly 88% sensitivity and around 81% specificity in cross-validation and 80%/75% in testing. Blood samples also contained most of the expanded thyroid clonotypes (frequency above 0.001), which suggests that blood repertoires may reflect thyroid immune responses. No statistical method was used to set the sample size in advance, and investigators knew the group allocation. In validation, the model predicted progression to ophthalmopathy a median of roughly 6.2 months before onset, with approximately 71% sensitivity and 72.22% specificity.

TCR beta CDR3 regions were amplified from RNA transcripts. A first-round RT-PCR of the TCR CDR3 used the HTBI primer set with the Qiagen OneStep RT-PCR kit. The libraries were constructed in a second round of multiplex PCR and then size-selected and purified. Sequencing of the libraries was done on an Illumina HiSeq2000 using paired-end 100 bp reads. Per the authors' processing: SOAPnuke was used to process the raw data, removing reads that contained adapters or uncalled bases, had a mean Phred below 15, or lacked an exact match to the constant primer or identifier. High-quality paired reads were merged using COPE v1.2.5, and each unique nucleotide sequence was defined as a clonotype. MiTCR v1.1 was used to align clonotypes to the IMGT TRBV, TRBD and TRBJ reference segments. The analysis included only V-J combinations with a frequency above 0.0001, which together covered more than 98% of the repertoires. The TCS score was defined as F50 (clonal expansion) divided by E x V (chaos), with BLOSUM62-based TCRdist calculated between CDR3 peptides within each V-J. Welch's t-statistics and random forest reduced around 520 V-J features to roughly 13, which were used in a naive Bayes classifier (R e1071). The raw public data were reprocessed by TCRdb itself: fastp quality trimming at Q25, MiXCR clonotype calling, in-frame beta chains only. Duplicate CDR3 protein sequences are folded into a single record with the most common DNA and genes. TCRdb's processing, not the study's, gives the V and J calls here. This sample holds some 650,000 distinct CDR3 sequences; roughly 15% were observed only once. Around 3.3% of the sample is held by the ten biggest clonotypes.

The V and J genes are TRBV5-8 and TRBJ2-3; too little of a D gene remains to name it. Specimen: blood. The clonotype originates from a woman aged 40-49 years with Graves' ophthalmopathy. Here the CDR3 is given as CACTRRTTDTQYF. The base sequence is TGTGCCTGCACTCGCCGAACCACAGATACGCAGTATTTT.